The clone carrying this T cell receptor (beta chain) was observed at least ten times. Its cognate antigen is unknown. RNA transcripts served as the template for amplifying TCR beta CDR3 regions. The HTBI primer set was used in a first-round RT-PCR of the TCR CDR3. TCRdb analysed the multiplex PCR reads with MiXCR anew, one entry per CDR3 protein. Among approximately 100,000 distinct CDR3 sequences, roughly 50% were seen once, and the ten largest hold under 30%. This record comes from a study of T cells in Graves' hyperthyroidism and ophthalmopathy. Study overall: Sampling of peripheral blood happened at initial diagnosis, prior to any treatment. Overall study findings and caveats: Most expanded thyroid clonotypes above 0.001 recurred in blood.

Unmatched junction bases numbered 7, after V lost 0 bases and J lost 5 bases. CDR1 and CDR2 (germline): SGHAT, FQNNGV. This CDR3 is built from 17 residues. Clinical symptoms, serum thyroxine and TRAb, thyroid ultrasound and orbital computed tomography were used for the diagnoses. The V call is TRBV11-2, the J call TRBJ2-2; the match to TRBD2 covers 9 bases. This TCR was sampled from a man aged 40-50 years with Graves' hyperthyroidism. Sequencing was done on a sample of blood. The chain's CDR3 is CASSLDRREGGTGELFF. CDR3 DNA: TGTGCCAGCAGCTTAGATCGGCGGGAGGGAGGGACCGGGGAGCTGTTTTTT. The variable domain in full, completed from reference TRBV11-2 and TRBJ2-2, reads EAGVAQSPRYKIIEKRQSVAFWCNPISGHATLYWYQQILGQGPKLLIQFQNNGVVDDSQLPKDRFSAERLKGVDSTLKIQPAKLEDSAVYLCASSLDRREGGTGELFFGEGSRLTVL.